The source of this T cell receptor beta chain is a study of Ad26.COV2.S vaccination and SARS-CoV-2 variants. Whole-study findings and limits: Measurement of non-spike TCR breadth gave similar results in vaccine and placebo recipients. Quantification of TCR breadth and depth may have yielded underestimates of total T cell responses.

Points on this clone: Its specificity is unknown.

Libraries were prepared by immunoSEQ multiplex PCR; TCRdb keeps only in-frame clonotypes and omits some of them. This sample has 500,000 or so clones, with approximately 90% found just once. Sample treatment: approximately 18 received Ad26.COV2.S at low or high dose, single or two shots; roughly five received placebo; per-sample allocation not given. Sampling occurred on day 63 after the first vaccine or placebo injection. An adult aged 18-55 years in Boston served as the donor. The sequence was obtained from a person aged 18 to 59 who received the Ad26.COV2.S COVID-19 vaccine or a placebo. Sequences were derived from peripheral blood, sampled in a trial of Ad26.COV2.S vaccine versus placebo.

CDR3 nucleotides: TGTGCCAGCAGCGAACCACGGGGGAGCTCCTACAATGAGCAGTTCTTC. It is translated as CASSEPRGSSYNEQFF. This rearrangement joins TRBV6-1 to TRBJ2-1, with D maybe TRBD2 (6 bases). The CDR3 totals 16 residues. Trimming took off 6 bases at V and 0 bases at J, with 15 bases between the two ends. Germline-derived CDR1 and CDR2 are MNHNS and SASEGT.